One T cell receptor beta chain is described in this entry. The CDR3 is 15 residues long. Germline-derived CDR1 and CDR2 are KGHSH and LQKENI. After removal of 3 bases from V and 7 bases from J, the junction contained 11 bases not matched to a gene. Here immunoSEQ multiplex PCR was the method, and the copy in TCRdb shows in-frame clones only, minus some. This table has 10,000 to 15,000 clones, 95% appearing once. The sample belongs to a study of technical replicates of blood from several donors. This chain joins TRBV18 and TRBJ1-2; 7 bases line up with TRBD1. Specimen: PBMCs. This clonotype was obtained from a human donor in good health. The CDR3 region is CASSPNRGGNSGYTF. The CDR3, as DNA: TGTGCCAGCTCACCTAACAGGGGAGGTAATAGTGGCTACACCTTC.